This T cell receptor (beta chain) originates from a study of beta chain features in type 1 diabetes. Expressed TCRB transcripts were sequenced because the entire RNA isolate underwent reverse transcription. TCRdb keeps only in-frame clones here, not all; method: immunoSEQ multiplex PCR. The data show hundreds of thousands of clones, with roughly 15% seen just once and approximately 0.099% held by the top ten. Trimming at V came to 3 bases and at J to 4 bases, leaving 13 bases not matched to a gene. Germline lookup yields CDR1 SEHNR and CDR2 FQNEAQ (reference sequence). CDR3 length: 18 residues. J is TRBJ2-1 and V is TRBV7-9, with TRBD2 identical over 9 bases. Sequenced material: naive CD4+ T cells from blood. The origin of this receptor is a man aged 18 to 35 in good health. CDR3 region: CASSLQGQRGARYNEQFF. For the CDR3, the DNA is TGTGCCAGCAGCTTGCAGGGCCAGCGGGGGGCCAGATACAATGAGCAGTTCTTC.